These 30 T cell receptor beta chains were all obtained from the same sample, sequenced in a study of shared clonotypes between healthy human individuals. Clones were read by immunoSEQ multiplex PCR, and TCRdb kept only the in-frame ones, dropping some. The sample holds millions of clones, around 93% seen once. Naive CD8 cells, CD45RO-negative and positively selected for CCR7, excluded terminally differentiated effector memory CD45RA+ cells. Source material: naive CD8+ T cells from PBMCs. Receptors were obtained from a young man in good health. Some clones in this sample may be carry-over from other donors' samples.

In the case of this clone: This sample also contains other DNA sequences that code for the same CDR3. This rearrangement joins TRBV19 to TRBJ1-4, with TRBD1 identical over 7 bases. The CDR3 runs to 14 residues. The J segment lost 3 bases and the V segment lost 3 bases, leaving 1 base of the junction unmatched. The germline gives CDR1 LNHDA, CDR2 SQIVND (reference sequence). CDR3 loop: CASSIGTANEKLFF. The CDR3 DNA is TGTGCCAGTAGTATTGGGACAGCTAATGAAAAACTGTTTTTT. Full variable domain (outside the CDR3, taken from reference TRBV19 and TRBJ1-4): DGGITQSPKYLFRKEGQNVTLSCEQNLNHDAMYWYRQDPGQGLRLIYYSQIVNDFQKGDIAEGYSVSREKKESFPLTVTSAQKNPTAFYLCASSIGTANEKLFFGSGTQLSVL.

The chain links TRBV5-6 to TRBJ2-6; perhaps TRBD1 as D (6 bases). Trimming took off 3 bases at V and 4 bases at J, with 14 bases between the two ends. This CDR3 is 16 amino acids long. CDR1 and CDR2 from the germline V gene are SGHDT and YYEEEE. CDR3 region: CASSWNTGTGANVLTF. The CDR3 DNA is TGTGCCAGCAGCTGGAATACAGGGACGGGGGCCAACGTCCTGACTTTC.

This chain connects TRBV18 to TRBJ2-3, with 9 bases lining up with TRBD2. The CDR3 is 15 amino acids. Germline CDR1 and CDR2: KGHSH and LQKENI. Losses at the gene ends were 5 bases for V and 1 base for J; bases not matched to a gene: 4. CDR3 nucleotides: TGTGCCAGCTCAAGGACTAGCGCCCGCACAGATACGCAGTATTTT. Residues: CASSRTSARTDTQYF. Supplemented by reference TRBV18 and TRBJ2-3, the full variable domain reads NAGVMQNPRHLVRRRGQEARLRCSPMKGHSHVYWYRQLPEEGLKFMVYLQKENIIDESGMPKERFSAEFPKEGPSILRIQQVVRGDSAAYFCASSRTSARTDTQYFGPGTRLTVL.

This chain connects TRBV9 to TRBJ2-2; D ambiguous. The CDR3 is 14 amino acids. The germline V gene has CDR1 SGDLS and CDR2 YYNGEE. V was trimmed by 3 bases and J by 6 bases, leaving 12 bases between them. The CDR3 sequence is CASSEELWAGELFF. The CDR3 DNA reads as TGTGCCAGCAGCGAAGAACTGTGGGCCGGGGAGCTGTTTTTT.

V and J are TRBV27 and TRBJ1-1, with D hard to call. The germline gives CDR1 MNHEY, CDR2 SMNVEV (reference sequence). The ends were cut back, 4 bases at V and 4 bases at J, with 10 bases in the middle. The CDR3 covers 13 residues. Here the CDR3 DNA reads TGTGCCAGCAGTTGGAGGGTGGGCACTGAAGCTTTCTTT. It specifies CASSWRVGTEAFF.

The rearrangement uses TRBV11-2 and TRBJ2-7; unclear D gene. The CDR3 length is 14 residues. The V gene lost 5 bases and the J gene lost 3 bases, with 14 bases spanning the gap. The germline gives CDR1 SGHAT, CDR2 FQNNGV. The CDR3 loop reads CASSPIRAIYEQYF. CDR3 nucleotides: TGTGCCAGCAGCCCGATTCGGGCGATCTACGAGCAGTACTTC. The complete variable domain, with remaining parts taken from reference TRBV11-2 and TRBJ2-7, reads EAGVAQSPRYKIIEKRQSVAFWCNPISGHATLYWYQQILGQGPKLLIQFQNNGVVDDSQLPKDRFSAERLKGVDSTLKIQPAKLEDSAVYLCASSPIRAIYEQYFGPGTRLTVT.

The rearrangement uses TRBV5-1 and TRBJ2-7; TRBD1 matches at 7 bases. CDR1 and CDR2 from the germline V gene are SGHRS and YFSETQ. The CDR3 is made up of 16 amino acids. J was trimmed by 0 bases and V by 0 bases; bases with no gene match: 6. The CDR3 nucleotides read TGCGCCAGCAGCTTGGGGCCATGGGACAGCTCCTACGAGCAGTACTTC. It codes for CASSLGPWDSSYEQYF.

V and J are TRBV4-3 and TRBJ2-3; 7 bases map to TRBD2. CDR1 LGHNA and CDR2 YSLEER come from the germline V gene. Trimming cost V 1 base and J 4 bases; bases outside gene matches: 11. The CDR3 is 17 amino acids. The CDR3 reads CASSQGGAGARADTQYF. The CDR3 DNA is TGCGCCAGCAGCCAAGGCGGGGCGGGAGCGAGGGCAGATACGCAGTATTTT.

The chain is built from TRBV2 and TRBJ2-7; 9 bases fit TRBD1. The CDR3 covers 15 residues. Germline V gene lookup returns CDR1 SNHLY and CDR2 FYNNEI. J was trimmed by 3 bases and V by 4 bases; bases with no gene match: 7. CDR3 sequence reads: CASSALGQGLYEQYF. The DNA of the CDR3 is TGTGCCAGCAGTGCTTTAGGACAGGGGCTCTACGAGCAGTACTTC.

The CDR3 sequence is CASSVGAGGNGYTF. The CDR3 DNA is TGTGCCAGCAGCGTAGGTGCAGGGGGCAATGGCTACACCTTC. V is TRBV9 and J is TRBJ1-2, with 8 bases matching TRBD1. V shed 0 bases, J shed 6 bases, and the junction held 4 bases outside the gene matches. This CDR3 has 14 amino acids. The germline gives CDR1 SGDLS, CDR2 YYNGEE.

This clone has just a few counts. Other nucleotide sequences from this sample produce the same CDR3. V gene TRBV27 combines with J gene TRBJ2-7, with D hard to call. V was cut by 2 bases and J by 1 base, with 6 bases left in between. Germline lookup yields CDR1 MNHEY and CDR2 SMNVEV (reference sequence). The CDR3 runs to 13 residues. The CDR3 sequence: CASSLTQSYEQYF. In DNA form, the CDR3 reads TGTGCCAGCAGTTTAACACAGTCCTACGAGCAGTACTTC.

This clone has a handful of counts. The chain has TRBV10-3 and TRBJ2-7; TRBD2 matches at 7 bases. The CDR3 loop spans 15 amino acids. Losses at the gene ends were 4 bases for V and 4 bases for J; bases not matched to a gene: 10. Germline values: CDR1 ENHRY, CDR2 SYGVKD. The CDR3 is CAISGIWRETYEQYF. CDR3 DNA: TGTGCCATCAGTGGGATCTGGCGGGAGACTTACGAGCAGTACTTC.

This chain uses TRBV7-9 with TRBJ2-5; D is unresolved. CDR1 and CDR2 (germline): SEHNR, FQNEAQ (reference sequence). V was trimmed by 6 bases and J by 5 bases, leaving 10 bases between them. The CDR3 is 12 amino acids. CDR3 protein: CASRANPETQYF. CDR3 bases: TGTGCCAGCAGAGCCAATCCCGAGACCCAGTACTTC.

The gene calls are TRBV9 and TRBJ1-2, with 7 bases fitting TRBD1. J was trimmed by 2 bases and V by 3 bases; bases with no gene match: 7. Germline-derived CDR1 and CDR2 are SGDLS and YYNGEE. The CDR3 is made up of 15 amino acids. CDR3 residues: CASSGNRGPNYGYTF. As DNA, the CDR3 is TGTGCCAGCAGCGGTAACAGGGGCCCCAACTATGGCTACACCTTC.

A single count supports this clone. The chain joins TRBV9 to TRBJ2-5; the match to TRBD1 covers 7 bases. The junction had 5 bases not matched to a gene; V was cut back by 0 bases and J by 3 bases. The CDR3 runs 15 residues. CDR1 and CDR2 from the germline V gene are SGDLS and YYNGEE. The CDR3 protein is CASSVAGTEKETQYF. For the CDR3, the DNA is TGTGCCAGCAGCGTAGCTGGGACAGAAAAAGAGACCCAGTACTTC.

The chain recombines TRBV19 with TRBJ1-5, with D possibly TRBD1 on 5 matching bases. The CDR3 has 13 residues. Germline V gene data show CDR1 as LNHDA and CDR2 as SQIVND (reference sequence). V gave up 5 bases and J gave up 7 bases, with 12 bases separating them. The CDR3 loop is CASSSAGHQPQHF. CDR3 DNA sequence: TGTGCCAGTAGTTCTGCAGGGCACCAGCCCCAGCATTTT.

The sample holds one count of this clone. The chain carries TRBV30 and TRBJ2-1; 11 bases map to TRBD2. Germline V lookup: CDR1 GTSNPN, CDR2 SVGIG (reference sequence). The CDR3 extends over 16 amino acids. The V gene end was trimmed by 0 bases and the J gene end by 3 bases; junction bases not matched to a gene: 4. The CDR3 nucleotides read TGTGCCTGGAGTGTACTAGGGACTAGCGGCTACAATGAGCAGTTCTTC. This translates into CAWSVLGTSGYNEQFF.

The CDR3 spells CASSLGVSLTYNEQFF. The CDR3 DNA sequence: TGTGCCAGCAGCTTAGGGGTTAGCCTCACTTACAATGAGCAGTTCTTC. The V call is TRBV11-2, the J call TRBJ2-1, with D uncertain. The CDR3 runs to 16 residues. The germline V and J ends were trimmed by 1 base and 4 bases, with 14 bases remaining between them. Germline V CDR1 and CDR2: SGHAT, FQNNGV. Full variable domain (rest looked up from reference TRBV11-2 and TRBJ2-1): EAGVAQSPRYKIIEKRQSVAFWCNPISGHATLYWYQQILGQGPKLLIQFQNNGVVDDSQLPKDRFSAERLKGVDSTLKIQPAKLEDSAVYLCASSLGVSLTYNEQFFGPGTRLTVL.

The rearrangement joins TRBV12-5 to TRBJ2-1; 8 nucleotides match TRBD2. CDR3 length: 16 residues. V lost 0 bases and J lost 9; bases outside the gene matches: 10. CDR1 and CDR2 from the germline V gene are LGHNT and FRNRAP. The CDR3 coding sequence is TGTGCTAGTGGTTTGGTAGCGGGAGTGATGGTCCTTGAGCAGTTCTTC. This encodes CASGLVAGVMVLEQFF.

The chain is built from TRBV4-3 and TRBJ2-3; 10 bases line up with TRBD2. This CDR3 is 17 amino acids long. J was trimmed by 6 bases and V by 0 bases; bases with no gene match: 9. CDR1 is LGHNA, CDR2 YSLEER, per germline. The CDR3 region is CASSQELAGRVWDTQYF. CDR3 nucleotides: TGCGCCAGCAGCCAAGAACTAGCGGGAAGGGTATGGGATACGCAGTATTTT.

This chain connects TRBV19 to TRBJ2-2, with D uncertain. Germline V gene sequence: CDR1 LNHDA, CDR2 SQIVND (reference sequence). The V gene lost 0 bases and the J gene lost 2 bases, with 19 bases spanning the gap. The length of the CDR3 is 19 residues. Here the CDR3 DNA reads TGTGCCAGTAGTATAGACGCTGGAACCTACTCTCTAAACACCGGGGAGCTGTTTTTT. Translated: CASSIDAGTYSLNTGELFF.

The CDR3 here is CASSEGGASSYEQYF. For the CDR3, the DNA is TGTGCCAGCAGCGAGGGGGGTGCTAGCTCCTACGAGCAGTACTTC. This chain uses TRBV7-3 with TRBJ2-7, with D perhaps assigned TRBD1 or TRBD2 (6 bases each). Germline assignment: CDR1 SGHTA and CDR2 FQGTGA. The V end lost 5 bases, the J end lost 0 bases, and 14 bases lay between the germline ends. The CDR3 totals 15 residues. The whole variable domain, remainder taken from reference TRBV7-3 and TRBJ2-7, is GAGVSQTPSNKVTEKGKYVELRCDPISGHTALYWYRQSLGQGPEFLIYFQGTGAADDSGLPNDRFFAVRPEGSVSTLKIQRTERGDSAVYLCASSEGGASSYEQYFGPGTRLTVT.

The V gene is TRBV30, the J gene TRBJ2-1; D possibly corresponds to TRBD1 (6 bases). This CDR3 has 13 residues. Per the germline V gene, CDR1 is GTSNPN and CDR2 is SVGIG (reference sequence). Trimming took 1 base from V and 10 from J, leaving 14 bases between them. In DNA form, the CDR3 reads TGTGCCTGGAGTGGTTTGGGACACCAGGAGCAGTTCTTC. Protein: CAWSGLGHQEQFF. The variable domain in full, with the rest retrieved from reference TRBV30 and TRBJ2-1, is SQTIHQWPATLVQPVGSPLSLECTVEGTSNPNLYWYRQAAGRGLQLLFYSVGIGQISSEVPQNLSASRPQDRQFILSSKKLLLSDSGFYLCAWSGLGHQEQFFGPGTRLTVL.

This clone was counted a few times. The chain carries TRBV19 and TRBJ1-2; the D is unclear. The CDR3 is made up of 13 amino acids. In germline, CDR1 is LNHDA, CDR2 SQIVND (reference sequence). Trimming shortened V by 3 bases and J by 3 bases, and 8 bases separated the two germline ends. Here the CDR3 DNA reads TGTGCCAGTAGTATGGTCCCCGACTATGGCTACACCTTC. Translated, it gives CASSMVPDYGYTF.

This clone was picked up one time. Other DNA sequences in this sample translate to the same CDR3. The V and J genes are TRBV7-9 and TRBJ2-7, with D tentatively TRBD2 (5 bases). Germline CDR1 and CDR2: SEHNR and FQNEAQ (reference sequence). V lost 5 bases and J 2 bases, leaving 10 bases between the germline ends. The CDR3 totals 13 residues. CDR3 sequence reads: CASSPGRAYEQYF. The CDR3 DNA reads as TGTGCCAGCAGCCCGGGGAGAGCCTACGAGCAGTACTTC.

The chain combines TRBV15 with TRBJ2-5, with D possibly matching TRBD2 (5 bases). Germline V lookup: CDR1 LNHNV, CDR2 YYDKDF (reference sequence). This CDR3 spans 17 amino acids. Deletions cut 3 bases from V and 3 bases from J, with 20 bases between. CDR3 residues: CATSSRREGRRKETQYF. CDR3 nucleotides: TGTGCCACCAGCAGCCGCCGCGAGGGTCGCCGGAAAGAGACCCAGTACTTC.

The chain links TRBV27 to TRBJ2-2; 14 bases align to TRBD2. Germline lookup yields CDR1 MNHEY and CDR2 SMNVEV (reference sequence). This CDR3 has 17 amino acids. J gave up 5 bases and V 4 bases, and 6 bases lay outside the gene matches. CDR3 in DNA: TGTGCCAGCAGTTCCCTCGGGACTAGCGGGAGTACCGGGGAGCTGTTTTTT. Residues: CASSSLGTSGSTGELFF.

The chain recombines TRBV7-9 with TRBJ2-1; D may be TRBD1 (6 bases). V gave up 2 bases and J gave up 7 bases, with 12 bases separating them. Germline V gives CDR1 SEHNR, CDR2 FQNEAQ (reference sequence). CDR3 length equals 14 residues. As DNA, the CDR3 is TGTGCCAGCAGCTTAAACAGGGCCGAAAATGAGCAGTTCTTC. Translating gives CASSLNRAENEQFF.

This clone has just a few counts. Additional DNA sequences in this sample encode the identical CDR3. This chain uses TRBV7-6 with TRBJ2-1, with 13 bases fitting TRBD2. The CDR3 extends over 16 amino acids. The germline V gene encodes CDR1 SGHVS and CDR2 FNYEAQ. V trimming: 1 base; J trimming: 4 bases; junction bases outside the gene matches: 1. CDR3 DNA: TGTGCCAGCAGCTTAGGGGGACTAGCGGGGTACAATGAGCAGTTCTTC. It is translated as CASSLGGLAGYNEQFF.

The chain uses TRBV27 and TRBJ2-7; a weak D match, TRBD1 (5 bases). Germline V CDR1 and CDR2: MNHEY, SMNVEV (reference sequence). V was pared by 5 bases and J by 6 bases, with 26 bases between. The CDR3 has 17 amino acids. The CDR3 sequence is CASSPTVDMPPKAEQYF. CDR3 nucleotides: TGTGCCAGCAGTCCCACGGTGGACATGCCCCCTAAGGCCGAGCAGTACTTC.